This TCR beta chain was documented in a study of T-cell memory formation after mild COVID-19. The TCR alpha and TCR beta cDNA libraries, bearing sample barcodes and UMIs, were generated by 5'RACE using constant-segment primers. TCRdb re-called the 5' RACE reads with MiXCR, one entry per CDR3 protein. This table holds about 390,000 distinct CDR3 sequences, about a sixth found once. The sequence came from a man between 18 and 35 years old who had mild COVID-19 (a few samples of this study predate the infection). Cell type and time point are not known. The sequenced sample consisted of PBMCs or a T cell subset sorted from them (not recorded which).

Here the CDR3 DNA reads TGTGCCAGCAGTGAACAGGGGGCAGGCACTGAAGCTTTCTTT. Translated: CASSEQGAGTEAFF. The J gene is TRBJ1-1, the V gene TRBV2; 8 positions agree with TRBD1. With V trimmed by 2 bases and J by 4 bases, 3 bases remained unmatched. The CDR3 has 14 amino acids. Germline CDR1 is SNHLY and CDR2 is FYNNEI.